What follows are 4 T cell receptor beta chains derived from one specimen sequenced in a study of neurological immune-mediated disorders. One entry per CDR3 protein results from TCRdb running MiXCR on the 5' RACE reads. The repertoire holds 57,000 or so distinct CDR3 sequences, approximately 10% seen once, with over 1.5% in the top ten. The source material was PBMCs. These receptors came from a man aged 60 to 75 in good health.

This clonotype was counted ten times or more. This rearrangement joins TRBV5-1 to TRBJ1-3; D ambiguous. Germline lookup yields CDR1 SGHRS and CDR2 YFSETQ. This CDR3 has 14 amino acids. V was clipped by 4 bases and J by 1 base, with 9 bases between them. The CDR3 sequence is CASSPGFSGNTIYF. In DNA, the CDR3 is TGCGCCAGCAGCCCGGGTTTTTCTGGAAACACCATATATTTT.

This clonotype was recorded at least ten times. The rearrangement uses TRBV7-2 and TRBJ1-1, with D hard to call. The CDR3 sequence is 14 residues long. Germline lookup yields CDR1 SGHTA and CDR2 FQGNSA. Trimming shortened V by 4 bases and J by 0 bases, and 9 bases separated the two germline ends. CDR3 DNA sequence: TGTGCCAGCAGCTCCCAGGCGATGAACACTGAAGCTTTCTTT. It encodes CASSSQAMNTEAFF. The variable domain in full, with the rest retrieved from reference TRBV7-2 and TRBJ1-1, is GAGVSQSPSNKVTEKGKDVELRCDPISGHTALYWYRQSLGQGLEFLIYFQGNSAPDKSGLPSDRFSAERTGGSVSTLTIQRTQQEDSAVYLCASSSQAMNTEAFFGQGTRLTVV.

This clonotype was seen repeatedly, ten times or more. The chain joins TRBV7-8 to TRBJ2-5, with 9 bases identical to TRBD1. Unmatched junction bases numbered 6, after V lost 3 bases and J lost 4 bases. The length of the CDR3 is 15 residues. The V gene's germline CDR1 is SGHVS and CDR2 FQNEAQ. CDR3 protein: CASSFGTGRGETQYF. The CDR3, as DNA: TGTGCCAGCAGCTTTGGGACAGGGAGGGGAGAGACCCAGTACTTC.

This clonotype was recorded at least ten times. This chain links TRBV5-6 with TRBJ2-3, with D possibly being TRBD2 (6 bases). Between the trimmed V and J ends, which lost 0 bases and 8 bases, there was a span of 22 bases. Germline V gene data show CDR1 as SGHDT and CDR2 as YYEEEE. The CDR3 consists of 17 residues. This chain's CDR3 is CASSLARGVGIVGTQYF. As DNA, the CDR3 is TGTGCCAGCAGCTTGGCTCGCGGGGTAGGGATTGTGGGTACGCAGTATTTT.